The 2 T cell receptor beta chains reported below all come from one sample, sequenced in a study of beta chain features in type 1 diabetes. Study-level findings and limits: There was a moderate but significant shortening of TCRB CDR3s in all four CD4+ subsets of Type 1 diabetes patients.

Antigens of these TCRs are unknown. The sequenced template was cDNA made from the entire isolated RNA. Libraries were prepared by immunoSEQ multiplex PCR; TCRdb keeps only in-frame clonotypes and omits some of them. The repertoire holds 250,000 to 350,000 clones, with around 16% as singletons. Sequencing used naive CD4+ T cells from blood. These receptors were obtained from a young man with type 1 diabetes.

This rearrangement joins TRBV5-4 to TRBJ2-5, with TRBD1 identical over 10 bases. V shed 3 bases, J shed 3 bases, and the junction held 2 bases outside the gene matches. Germline-derived CDR1 and CDR2 are SGHNT and YYREEE (reference sequence). The CDR3 covers 14 residues. This chain's CDR3 is CASSWGQGKETQYF. CDR3 bases: TGTGCCAGCAGCTGGGGACAGGGGAAAGAGACCCAGTACTTC.

The genes are TRBV19 and TRBJ1-2; 9 nucleotides agree with TRBD1. Losses at the gene ends were 9 bases for V and 8 bases for J; bases not matched to a gene: 10. Germline CDR1 LNHDA, CDR2 SQIVND (reference sequence). This CDR3 is 13 amino acids long. The CDR3 DNA follows: TGTGCCAGCAAAACGGGACAGGGACAAGGCTACACCTTC. Its protein product is CASKTGQGQGYTF.